This T cell receptor beta chain was observed in a study of blood T cell repertoires in COVID-19. Assay: immunoSEQ multiplex PCR; the TCRdb copy retains only in-frame clones and omits some. The sample has some 320,000 clones; roughly 90% are singletons. CDR1 and CDR2 from the germline V gene are KGHSH and LQKENI. This CDR3 has 14 amino acids. With 6 bases clipped from V and 1 base from J, the junction kept 6 bases outside the gene matches. Participants were aged about 18 to 100 years from around 24 US areas. The sequenced sample consisted of PBMCs or T cells enriched from blood (not recorded which). This sequence was found in a man in his 60s who had recovered from COVID-19. The rearrangement links TRBV18 to TRBJ2-7; 7 bases are a match to TRBD2. In DNA, the CDR3 is TGTGCCAGCTCCCCCCGGGGGGAGTCCTACGAGCAGTACTTC. Amino acids: CASSPRGESYEQYF.